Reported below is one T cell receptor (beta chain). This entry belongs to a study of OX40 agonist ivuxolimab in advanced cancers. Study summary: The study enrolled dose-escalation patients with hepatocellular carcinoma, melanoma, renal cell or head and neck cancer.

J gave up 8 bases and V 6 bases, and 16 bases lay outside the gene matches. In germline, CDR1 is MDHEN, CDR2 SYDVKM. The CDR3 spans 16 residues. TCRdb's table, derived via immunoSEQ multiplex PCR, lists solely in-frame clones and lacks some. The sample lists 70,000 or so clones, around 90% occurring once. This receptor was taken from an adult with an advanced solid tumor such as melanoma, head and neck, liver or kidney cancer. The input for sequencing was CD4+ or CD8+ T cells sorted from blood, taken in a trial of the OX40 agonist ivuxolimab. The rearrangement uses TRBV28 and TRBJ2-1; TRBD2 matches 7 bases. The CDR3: CASSRTAGRRLDEQFF. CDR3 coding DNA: TGTGCCAGCAGCAGAACGGCCGGGAGGAGGTTGGATGAGCAGTTCTTC.